These T cell receptor beta chains were read from a single sample in a study of blood T cell repertoires in COVID-19. Assay: immunoSEQ multiplex PCR; the TCRdb copy retains only in-frame clones and omits some. The sample carries 330,000 or so clones, about 88% recorded once. What was sequenced was PBMCs or T cells enriched from blood (not recorded which). These receptors all come from a woman younger than 45 who had been exposed to COVID-19. Both conserved end residues are part of each CDR3. A D gene is named only where the DNA matches it firmly.

J gene: TRBJ1-1
V gene: TRBV18
D gene: -
CDR3 protein: CASSPPSGASTEAFF
CDR3 DNA: TGTGCCAGCTCACCACCTAGCGGGGCGAGCACTGAAGCTTTCTTT

J gene: TRBJ1-5
V gene: TRBV27
D gene: -
CDR3 protein: CASSPLDSYSNQPQHF
CDR3 DNA: TGTGCCAGCAGTCCATTGGACAGTTATAGCAATCAGCCCCAGCATTTT

J gene: TRBJ2-3
V gene: TRBV28
D gene: TRBD2
CDR3 protein: CASTTPGLADRPSTDTQYF
CDR3 DNA: TGTGCCAGCACCACACCTGGACTAGCGGATAGACCTAGCACAGATACGCAGTATTTT

J gene: TRBJ2-1
V gene: TRBV29-1
D gene: TRBD1
CDR3 protein: CSVGDSYSYNEQFF
CDR3 DNA: TGCAGCGTCGGGGACAGCTACTCCTACAATGAGCAGTTCTTC

J gene: TRBJ2-1
V gene: TRBV28
D gene: -
CDR3 protein: CASSFWGGSSYNEQFF
CDR3 DNA: TGTGCCAGCAGCTTTTGGGGCGGTAGCTCCTACAATGAGCAGTTCTTC

J gene: TRBJ2-2
V gene: TRBV9
D gene: -
CDR3 protein: CASSIPRAGELFF
CDR3 DNA: TGTGCCAGCAGCATCCCCCGGGCCGGGGAGCTGTTTTTT

J gene: TRBJ1-4
V gene: TRBV9
D gene: TRBD1
CDR3 protein: CASSSQGASGEKLFF
CDR3 DNA: TGTGCCAGCAGCTCCCAGGGGGCCTCAGGGGAAAAACTGTTTTTT

J gene: TRBJ1-5
V gene: TRBV3-1/TRBV3-2
D gene: -
CDR3 protein: CASSNSNQPQHF
CDR3 DNA: TGTGCCAGCAGTAATAGCAATCAGCCCCAGCATTTT

J gene: TRBJ2-7
V gene: TRBV6-5
D gene: TRBD1
CDR3 protein: CASSHGTGEYEQYF
CDR3 DNA: TGTGCCAGCAGCCACGGGACAGGGGAATACGAGCAGTACTTC

J gene: TRBJ2-3
V gene: TRBV29-1
D gene: -
CDR3 protein: CSVDGLELATDTQYF
CDR3 DNA: TGCAGCGTGGATGGACTGGAACTTGCCACAGATACGCAGTATTTT

J gene: TRBJ1-1
V gene: TRBV5-1
D gene: TRBD1
CDR3 protein: CASSPRTGGETEAFF
CDR3 DNA: TGCGCCAGCAGCCCTCGGACAGGGGGGGAGACTGAAGCTTTCTTT

J gene: TRBJ2-4
V gene: TRBV11-3
D gene: TRBD2
CDR3 protein: CASSPWKGLTKNIQYF
CDR3 DNA: TGTGCCAGCAGCCCCTGGAAGGGACTAACCAAAAACATTCAGTACTTC

J gene: TRBJ1-2
V gene: TRBV27
D gene: -
CDR3 protein: CASSLTGLGGYTF
CDR3 DNA: TGTGCCAGCAGTCTCACAGGGTTGGGTGGCTACACCTTC

J gene: TRBJ2-1
V gene: TRBV2
D gene: -
CDR3 protein: CASSAWQGTFSYNEQFF
CDR3 DNA: TGTGCCAGCAGTGCTTGGCAGGGGACCTTCTCCTACAATGAGCAGTTCTTC

J gene: TRBJ1-1
V gene: TRBV5-8
D gene: TRBD1
CDR3 protein: CASSPGQRTTEAFF
CDR3 DNA: TGTGCCAGCAGCCCGGGACAGAGGACCACTGAAGCTTTCTTT

J gene: TRBJ2-7
V gene: TRBV14
D gene: -
CDR3 protein: CASSQEIRGPYEQYF
CDR3 DNA: TGTGCCAGCAGCCAAGAGATCCGAGGTCCCTACGAGCAGTACTTC

J gene: TRBJ1-2
V gene: TRBV12-3/TRBV12-4
D gene: -
CDR3 protein: CASSEGSYGYTF
CDR3 DNA: TGTGCCAGCAGTGAAGGGAGCTATGGCTACACCTTC